A single sample is the source of the 13 T cell receptor beta chains below, sequenced in a study of blood T cell repertoires in COVID-19. Measured with immunoSEQ multiplex PCR; TCRdb has only the in-frame clones, and not every one. Of roughly 220,000 clones in the sample, approximately 86% were seen once. Material for sequencing was PBMCs or T cells enriched from blood (not recorded which). The origin of the receptors is a woman aged 40 to 50 with acute COVID-19.

The rearrangement links TRBV19 to TRBJ1-5; D might be TRBD1 (5 bases). The CDR3 sequence is 16 residues long. V dropped 1 base and J dropped 5 bases, with 15 bases sitting between them. The germline V gene has CDR1 LNHDA and CDR2 SQIVND (reference sequence). CDR3 region: CASSIVKWGSYQPQHF. The CDR3 DNA follows: TGTGCCAGTAGTATAGTAAAGTGGGGCTCTTATCAGCCCCAGCATTTT.

The genes are TRBV9 and TRBJ2-2; D possibly corresponds to TRBD1 (6 bases). Germline V gives CDR1 SGDLS, CDR2 YYNGEE. The germline V and J ends were trimmed by 4 bases and 4 bases, with 11 bases remaining between them. CDR3 length: 14 residues. The chain's CDR3 is CASSWGRGTGELFF. CDR3 DNA sequence: TGTGCCAGCAGCTGGGGGCGCGGCACCGGGGAGCTGTTTTTT.

This chain uses TRBV5-1 with TRBJ2-7; D call uncertain. CDR1 is SGHRS and CDR2 is YFSETQ in the germline V gene. The CDR3 runs 14 residues. Trimming stripped 0 bases from V and 0 bases from J, with 7 bases between. The CDR3 protein is CASSLARNSYEQYF. CDR3 coding DNA: TGCGCCAGCAGCTTGGCCCGTAACTCCTACGAGCAGTACTTC.

J is TRBJ2-2 and V is TRBV3-1 (or the pseudogene TRBV3-2); 16 nucleotides agree with TRBD2. The V segment lost 4 bases and the J segment 4 bases; nucleotides outside the gene matches: 6. This CDR3 is built from 18 residues. Germline CDR1 LGHDT, CDR2 YNNKEL (reference sequence). CDR3: CASSPGLAGGGSTGELFF. CDR3 nucleotide sequence: TGTGCCAGCAGCCCGGGACTAGCGGGAGGGGGAAGCACCGGGGAGCTGTTTTTT.

V usage is TRBV24-1 and J usage is TRBJ1-1, with D uncertain. Germline loops: CDR1 KGHDR, CDR2 SFDVKD. CDR3 length: 13 residues. The V end lost 7 bases, the J end lost 2 bases, and 10 bases lay between the germline ends. CDR3 amino acids: CATRAGANTEAFF. In DNA, the CDR3 is TGTGCCACCAGGGCAGGCGCAAACACTGAAGCTTTCTTT.

The V call is TRBV4-1, the J call TRBJ1-5; TRBD1 is a possible D gene (6 bases). Germline CDR1 is MGHRA and CDR2 is YSYEKL. The CDR3 spans 13 residues. The V gene lost 3 bases and the J gene lost 4 bases, with 7 bases spanning the gap. The CDR3 here is CASSQQGNQPQHF. The CDR3 nucleotides read TGCGCCAGCAGCCAGCAGGGGAATCAGCCCCAGCATTTT.

The chain has TRBV11-3 and TRBJ1-2; 7 bases are shared with TRBD1. This CDR3 comprises 13 residues. Germline V gene data show CDR1 as SGHNT and CDR2 as YENEEA. J gave up 5 bases and V 5 bases, and 5 bases lay outside the gene matches. DNA of the CDR3: TGTGCCAGCAGCCGACAGGGCCAATATGGCTACACCTTC. Translated, it gives CASSRQGQYGYTF.

The chain recombines TRBV15 with TRBJ1-2, with 7 bases matching TRBD1. V was pared by 1 base and J by 4 bases, with 9 bases of the junction left unmatched. The CDR3 runs 16 residues. Germline V gene data show CDR1 as LNHNV and CDR2 as YYDKDF (reference sequence). The CDR3 protein is CATSRGGGTASYGYTF. CDR3 DNA: TGTGCCACCAGCAGAGGTGGAGGGACAGCGAGCTATGGCTACACCTTC.

The V gene is TRBV9, the J gene TRBJ1-6, with TRBD1 matching over 8 bases. Germline V gene lookup returns CDR1 SGDLS and CDR2 YYNGEE. With V trimmed by 4 bases and J by 5 bases, 8 bases remained unmatched. The CDR3 contains 16 residues. CDR3 loop: CASSSTGVSHNSPLHF. CDR3 sequence (DNA): TGTGCCAGCAGCTCGACAGGGGTTTCCCATAATTCACCCCTCCACTTT.

The chain employs TRBV3-1 (or the pseudogene TRBV3-2) and TRBJ1-2; a possible D gene is TRBD1 (6 bases). The CDR3 runs to 13 residues. Germline CDR1 is LGHDT and CDR2 is YNNKEL (reference sequence). Trimming pared 4 bases from V and 8 bases from J, leaving 14 bases between. The CDR3 nucleotides read TGTGCCAGCAGCCCCCGGACAGCAGTAGGCTACACCTTC. It encodes CASSPRTAVGYTF.

The chain uses TRBV6-1 and TRBJ2-3; the D gene is possibly TRBD1 (6 bases). Germline CDR1 is MNHNS and CDR2 is SASEGT. V was pared by 1 base and J by 1 base, with 15 bases between. This CDR3 contains 17 residues. Here the CDR3 DNA reads TGTGCCAGCAGTGAAGTGCAGGGGCAGTGGGGCACAGATACGCAGTATTTT. Encoded protein: CASSEVQGQWGTDTQYF.

The J gene is TRBJ1-5, the V gene TRBV11-2, with unresolved D. V was cut by 1 base and J by 4 bases, with 11 bases left in between. CDR3 size: 15 residues. The germline gives CDR1 SGHAT, CDR2 FQNNGV. CDR3: CASSLGSAGNQPQHF. The CDR3 DNA follows: TGTGCCAGCAGCTTAGGCAGCGCTGGGAATCAGCCCCAGCATTTT.

CDR3 sequence: CASSQGWIQRGVLNSPLHF. DNA for the CDR3: TGTGCCAGCAGCCAAGGGTGGATACAGCGGGGAGTTTTAAATTCACCCCTCCACTTT. J is TRBJ1-6 and V is TRBV3-1 (or the pseudogene TRBV3-2); D gene ambiguous. V shed 1 base and J shed 7 bases, with 23 bases lying between them. This CDR3 has 19 amino acids. Germline CDR1 reads LGHDT; CDR2 reads YNNKEL (reference sequence).